This T cell receptor (beta chain) was captured in a study of Graves' ophthalmopathy and Graves' hyperthyroidism. General study points: Sensitivity of about 70% and specificity of 72% to 80% were achieved by the model that predicted ophthalmopathy progression.

PBMCs were density-gradient isolated from roughly 9.5 ml fresh blood. This clonotype was observed a handful of times. Its target is not known. V dropped 3 bases and J dropped 10; count of bases not matched to a gene: 5. The CDR3 is 13 amino acids. As the template, RNA transcripts were used to amplify TCR beta CDR3 regions. A first-round RT-PCR used HTBI primers, followed by a second-round multiplex PCR. TCRdb itself ran the multiplex PCR reads through MiXCR, one entry per CDR3 protein. Of hundreds of thousands of distinct CDR3 sequences in the sample, over 40% were seen once. The source of this sequence is an adult man with Graves' ophthalmopathy. The sequenced sample consisted of peripheral blood. V usage is TRBV12-3 or TRBV12-4 and J usage is TRBJ1-1; 10 bases line up with TRBD1. The CDR3 protein is CASSLTGGFGAFF. CDR3 DNA sequence: TGTGCCAGCAGTTTGACAGGGGGCTTCGGAGCTTTCTTT.